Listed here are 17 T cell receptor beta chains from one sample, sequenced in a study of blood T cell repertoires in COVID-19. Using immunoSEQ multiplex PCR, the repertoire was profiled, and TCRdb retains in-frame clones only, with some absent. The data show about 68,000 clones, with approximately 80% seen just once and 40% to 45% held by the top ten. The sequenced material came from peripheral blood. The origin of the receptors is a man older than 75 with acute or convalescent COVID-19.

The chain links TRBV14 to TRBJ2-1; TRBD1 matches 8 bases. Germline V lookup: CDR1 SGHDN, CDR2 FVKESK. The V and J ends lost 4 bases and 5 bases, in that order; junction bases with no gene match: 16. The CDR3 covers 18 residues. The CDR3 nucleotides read TGTGCCAGCAGCCCCCTGGGCAGGGGGCGCAGGGGTGACAATGAGCAGTTCTTC. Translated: CASSPLGRGRRGDNEQFF.

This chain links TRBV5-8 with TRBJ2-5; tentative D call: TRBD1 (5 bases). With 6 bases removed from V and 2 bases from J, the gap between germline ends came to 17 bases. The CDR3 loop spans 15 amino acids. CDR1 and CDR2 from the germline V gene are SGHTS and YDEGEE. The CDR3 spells CASTHRKTIQETQYF. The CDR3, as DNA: TGTGCCAGCACCCACAGGAAAACCATTCAAGAGACCCAGTACTTC.

CDR3 loop: CASSQAFLQGSKNIQYF. CDR3 DNA: TGCGCCAGCAGCCAAGCTTTTTTACAGGGCTCCAAAAACATTCAGTACTTC. The genes are TRBV4-1 and TRBJ2-4, with D possibly TRBD1 on 6 matching bases. Germline-derived CDR1 and CDR2 are MGHRA and YSYEKL. The CDR3 spans 17 residues. V shed 1 base and J shed 2 bases, with 15 bases lying between them.

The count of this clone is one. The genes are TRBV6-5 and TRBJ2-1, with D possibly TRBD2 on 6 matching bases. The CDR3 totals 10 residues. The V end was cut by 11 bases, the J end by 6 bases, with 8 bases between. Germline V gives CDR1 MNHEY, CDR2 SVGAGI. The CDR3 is CARRGNEQFF. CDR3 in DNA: TGTGCCCGGCGGGGCAATGAGCAGTTCTTC.

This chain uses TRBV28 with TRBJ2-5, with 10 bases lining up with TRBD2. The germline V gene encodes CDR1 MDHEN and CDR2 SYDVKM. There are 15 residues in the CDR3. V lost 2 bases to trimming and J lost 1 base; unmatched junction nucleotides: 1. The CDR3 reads CASSLTSGVQETQYF. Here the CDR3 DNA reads TGTGCCAGCAGTTTAACTAGCGGGGTCCAAGAGACCCAGTACTTC.

CDR3 sequence reads: CATSDFPNYGYTF. The CDR3 bases are TGTGCCACCAGTGATTTCCCGAACTATGGCTACACCTTC. The chain joins TRBV24-1 to TRBJ1-2; D unresolved. CDR3 length: 13 residues. Trimming shortened V by 1 base and J by 2 bases, and 4 bases separated the two germline ends. Germline lookup yields CDR1 KGHDR and CDR2 SFDVKD.

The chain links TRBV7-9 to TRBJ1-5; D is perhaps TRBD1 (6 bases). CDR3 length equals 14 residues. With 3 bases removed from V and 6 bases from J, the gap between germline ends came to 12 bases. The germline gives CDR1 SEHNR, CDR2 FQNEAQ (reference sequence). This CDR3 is CASSFGGAIQPQHF. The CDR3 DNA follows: TGTGCCAGCAGCTTTGGGGGGGCAATTCAGCCCCAGCATTTT.

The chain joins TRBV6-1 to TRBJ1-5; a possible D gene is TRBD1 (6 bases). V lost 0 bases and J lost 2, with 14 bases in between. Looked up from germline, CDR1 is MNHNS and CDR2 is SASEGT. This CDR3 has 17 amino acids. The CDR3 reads CASSEAGGIDGNQPQHF. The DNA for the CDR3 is TGTGCCAGCAGTGAAGCTGGGGGCATAGATGGCAATCAGCCCCAGCATTTT.

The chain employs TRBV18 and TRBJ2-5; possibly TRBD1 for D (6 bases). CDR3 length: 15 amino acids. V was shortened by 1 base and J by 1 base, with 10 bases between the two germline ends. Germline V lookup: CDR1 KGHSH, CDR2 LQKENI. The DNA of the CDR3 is TGTGCCAGCTCACCACAACAGGGTCCCCAAGAGACCCAGTACTTC. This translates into CASSPQQGPQETQYF.

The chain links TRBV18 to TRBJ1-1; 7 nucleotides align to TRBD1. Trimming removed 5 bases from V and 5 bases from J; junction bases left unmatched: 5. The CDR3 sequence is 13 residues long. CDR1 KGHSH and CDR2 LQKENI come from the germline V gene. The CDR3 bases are TGTGCCAGCTCAGAGGGACAGAATACTGAAGCTTTCTTT. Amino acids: CASSEGQNTEAFF. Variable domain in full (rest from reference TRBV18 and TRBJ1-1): NAGVMQNPRHLVRRRGQEARLRCSPMKGHSHVYWYRQLPEEGLKFMVYLQKENIIDESGMPKERFSAEFPKEGPSILRIQQVVRGDSAAYFCASSEGQNTEAFFGQGTRLTVV.

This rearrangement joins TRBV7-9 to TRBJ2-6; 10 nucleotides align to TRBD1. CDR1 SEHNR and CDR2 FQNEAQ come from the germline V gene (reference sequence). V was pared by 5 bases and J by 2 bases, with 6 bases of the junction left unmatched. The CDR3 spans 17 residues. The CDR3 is CASSHDRGRTGANVLTF. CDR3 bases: TGTGCCAGCAGCCACGACAGGGGGCGCACTGGGGCCAACGTCCTGACTTTC.

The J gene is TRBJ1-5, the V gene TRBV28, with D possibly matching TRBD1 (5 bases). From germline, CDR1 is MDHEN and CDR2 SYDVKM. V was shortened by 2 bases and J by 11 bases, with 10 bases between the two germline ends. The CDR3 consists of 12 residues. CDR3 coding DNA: TGTGCCAGCAGTTTAAGACAGTCAGCCCAGCATTTT. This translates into CASSLRQSAQHF.

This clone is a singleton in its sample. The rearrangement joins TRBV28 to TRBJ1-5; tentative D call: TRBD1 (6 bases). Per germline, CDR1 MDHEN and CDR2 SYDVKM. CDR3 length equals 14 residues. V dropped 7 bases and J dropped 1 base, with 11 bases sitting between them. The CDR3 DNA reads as TGTGCCAGCAATGGGGGGGCAAGCAATCAGCCCCAGCATTTT. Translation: CASNGGASNQPQHF.

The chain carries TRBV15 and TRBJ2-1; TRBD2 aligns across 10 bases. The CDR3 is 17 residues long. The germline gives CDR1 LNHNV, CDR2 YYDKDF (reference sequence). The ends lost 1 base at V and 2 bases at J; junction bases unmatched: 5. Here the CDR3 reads CATSRVGTSEAYNEQFF. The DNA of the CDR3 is TGTGCCACCAGCAGAGTAGGGACTAGCGAAGCCTACAATGAGCAGTTCTTC.

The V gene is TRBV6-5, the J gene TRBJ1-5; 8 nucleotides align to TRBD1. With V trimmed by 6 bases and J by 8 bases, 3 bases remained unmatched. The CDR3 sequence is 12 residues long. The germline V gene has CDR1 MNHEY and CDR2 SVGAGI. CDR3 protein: CASRTGVKPQHF. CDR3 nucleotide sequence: TGTGCCAGCAGGACAGGGGTGAAGCCCCAGCATTTT.

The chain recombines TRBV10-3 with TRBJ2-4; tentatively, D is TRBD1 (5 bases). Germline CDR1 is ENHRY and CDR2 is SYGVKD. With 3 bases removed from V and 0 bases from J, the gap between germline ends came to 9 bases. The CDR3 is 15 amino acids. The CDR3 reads CAISEGDQAKNIQYF. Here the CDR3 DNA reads TGTGCCATCAGTGAAGGGGATCAAGCCAAAAACATTCAGTACTTC.

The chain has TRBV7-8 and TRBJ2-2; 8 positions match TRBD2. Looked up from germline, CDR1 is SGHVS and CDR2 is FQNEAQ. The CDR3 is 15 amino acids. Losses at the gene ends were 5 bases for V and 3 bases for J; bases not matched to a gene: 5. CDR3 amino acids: CASSPSGGYTGELFF. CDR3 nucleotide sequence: TGTGCCAGCAGCCCGTCGGGGGGGTACACCGGGGAGCTGTTTTTT. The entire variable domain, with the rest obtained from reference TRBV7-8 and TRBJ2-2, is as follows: GAGVSQSPRYKVAKRGQDVALRCDPISGHVSLFWYQQALGQGPEFLTYFQNEAQLDKSGLPSDRFFAERPEGSVSTLKIQRTQQEDSAVYLCASSPSGGYTGELFFGEGSRLTVL.